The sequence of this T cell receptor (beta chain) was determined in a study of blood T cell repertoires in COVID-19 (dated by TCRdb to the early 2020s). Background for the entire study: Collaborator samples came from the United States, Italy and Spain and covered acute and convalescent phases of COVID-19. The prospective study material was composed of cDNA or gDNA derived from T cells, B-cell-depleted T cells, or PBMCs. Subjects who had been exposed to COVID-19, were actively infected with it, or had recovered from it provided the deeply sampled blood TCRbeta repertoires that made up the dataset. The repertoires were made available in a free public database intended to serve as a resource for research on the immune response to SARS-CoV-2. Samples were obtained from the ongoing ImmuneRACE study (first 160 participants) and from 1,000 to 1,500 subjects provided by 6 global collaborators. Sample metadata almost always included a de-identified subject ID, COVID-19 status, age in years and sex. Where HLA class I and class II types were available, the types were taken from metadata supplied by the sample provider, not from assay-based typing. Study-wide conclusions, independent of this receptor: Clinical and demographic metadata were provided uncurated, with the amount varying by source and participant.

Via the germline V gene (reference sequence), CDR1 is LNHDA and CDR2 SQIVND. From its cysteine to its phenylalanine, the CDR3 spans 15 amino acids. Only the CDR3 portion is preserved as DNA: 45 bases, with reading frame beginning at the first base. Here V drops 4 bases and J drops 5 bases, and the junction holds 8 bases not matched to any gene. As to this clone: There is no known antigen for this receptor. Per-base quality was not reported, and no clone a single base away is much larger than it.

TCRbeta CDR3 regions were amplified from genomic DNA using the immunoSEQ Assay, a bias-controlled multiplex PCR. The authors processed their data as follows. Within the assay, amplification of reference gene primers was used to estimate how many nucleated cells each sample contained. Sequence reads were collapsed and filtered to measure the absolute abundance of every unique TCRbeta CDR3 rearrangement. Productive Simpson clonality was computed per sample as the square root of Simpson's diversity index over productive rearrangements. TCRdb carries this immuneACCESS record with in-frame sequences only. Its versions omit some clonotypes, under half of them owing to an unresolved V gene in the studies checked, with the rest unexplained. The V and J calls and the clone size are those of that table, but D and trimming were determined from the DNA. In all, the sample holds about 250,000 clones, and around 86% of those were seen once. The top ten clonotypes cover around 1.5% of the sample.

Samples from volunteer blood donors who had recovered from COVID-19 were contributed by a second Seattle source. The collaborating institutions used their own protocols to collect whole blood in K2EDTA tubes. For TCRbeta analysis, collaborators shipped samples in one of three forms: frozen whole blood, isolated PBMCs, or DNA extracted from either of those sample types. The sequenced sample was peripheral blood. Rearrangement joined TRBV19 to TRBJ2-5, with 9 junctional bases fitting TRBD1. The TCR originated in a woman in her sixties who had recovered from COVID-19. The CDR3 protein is CASSNPGTGSETQYF. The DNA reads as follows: TGTGCCAGTAGTAACCCCGGGACAGGGAGCGAGACCCAGTACTTC.